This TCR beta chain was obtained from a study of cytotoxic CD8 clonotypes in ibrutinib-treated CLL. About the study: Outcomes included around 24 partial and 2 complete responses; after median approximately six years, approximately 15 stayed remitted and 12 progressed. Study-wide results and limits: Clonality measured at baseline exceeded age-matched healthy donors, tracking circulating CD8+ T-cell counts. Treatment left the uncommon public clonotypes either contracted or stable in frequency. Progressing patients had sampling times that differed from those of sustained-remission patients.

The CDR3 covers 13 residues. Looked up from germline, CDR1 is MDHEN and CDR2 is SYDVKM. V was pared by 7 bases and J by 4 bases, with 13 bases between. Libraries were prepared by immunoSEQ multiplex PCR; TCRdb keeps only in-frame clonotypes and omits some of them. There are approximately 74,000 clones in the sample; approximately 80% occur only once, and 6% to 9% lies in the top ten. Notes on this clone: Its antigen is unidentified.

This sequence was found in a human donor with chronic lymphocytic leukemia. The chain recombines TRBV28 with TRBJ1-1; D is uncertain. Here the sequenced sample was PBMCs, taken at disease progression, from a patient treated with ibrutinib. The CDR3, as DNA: TGTGCCAGCACCCCGGACGGATTCACTGAAGCTTTCTTT. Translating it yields CASTPDGFTEAFF.